This T cell receptor (beta chain) was sequenced in a study of identical twins. Trimming at V came to 5 bases and at J to 8 bases, leaving 8 bases not matched to a gene. The CDR3 has 13 residues. Germline V gene sequence: CDR1 SGHAT, CDR2 FQNNGV. Template switching added a universal primer binding site, and final cDNA carried unique molecular identifiers. Using its own MiXCR run on the 5' RACE reads, TCRdb lists one record per CDR3 protein. Altogether under 300,000 distinct CDR3 sequences are present, roughly an eighth being singletons, with the ten largest covering 3.5% to 4.5%. Healthy Caucasian individuals made up all the donors. This sample also belongs to another study, concerning yellow fever vaccine responses in identical twins.

The sequence was collected from a woman aged 18-29 years in good health. The sequenced material came from memory (CD45RO+) T cells sorted from blood. The chain employs TRBV11-2 and TRBJ1-1; the match to TRBD1 covers 7 bases. This chain's CDR3 is CASSRMRDREAFF. Written as DNA, the CDR3 is TGTGCCAGCAGCCGAATGAGGGACAGAGAAGCTTTCTTT.